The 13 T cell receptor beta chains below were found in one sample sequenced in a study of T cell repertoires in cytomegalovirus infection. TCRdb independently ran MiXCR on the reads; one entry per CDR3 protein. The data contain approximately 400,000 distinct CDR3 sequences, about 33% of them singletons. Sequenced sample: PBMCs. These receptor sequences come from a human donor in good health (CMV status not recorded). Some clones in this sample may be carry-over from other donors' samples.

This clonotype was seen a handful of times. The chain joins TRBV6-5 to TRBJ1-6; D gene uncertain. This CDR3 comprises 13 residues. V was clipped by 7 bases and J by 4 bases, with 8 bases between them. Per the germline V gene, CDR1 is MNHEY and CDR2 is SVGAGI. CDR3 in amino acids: CASKLRYNSPLHF. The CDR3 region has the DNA TGTGCCAGCAAGTTACGTTATAATTCACCCCTCCACTTT.

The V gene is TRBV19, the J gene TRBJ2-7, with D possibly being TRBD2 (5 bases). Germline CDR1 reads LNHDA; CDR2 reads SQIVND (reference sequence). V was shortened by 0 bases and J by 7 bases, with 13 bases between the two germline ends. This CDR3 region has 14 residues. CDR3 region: CASSIDWAGKEQYF. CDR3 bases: TGTGCCAGTAGTATAGATTGGGCGGGTAAGGAGCAGTACTTC.

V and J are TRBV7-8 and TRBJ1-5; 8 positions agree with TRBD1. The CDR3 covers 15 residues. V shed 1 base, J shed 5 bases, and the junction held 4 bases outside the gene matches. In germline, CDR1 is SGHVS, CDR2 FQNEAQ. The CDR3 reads CASSLDHRGDQPQHF. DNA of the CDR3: TGTGCCAGCAGCTTAGACCACAGGGGGGATCAGCCCCAGCATTTT.

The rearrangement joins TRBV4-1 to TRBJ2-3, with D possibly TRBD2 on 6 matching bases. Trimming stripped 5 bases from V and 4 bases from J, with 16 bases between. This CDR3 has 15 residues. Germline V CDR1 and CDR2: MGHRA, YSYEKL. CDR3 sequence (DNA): TGCGCCAGCAGCTACGGCGGGGTGTCCGCAGATACGCAGTATTTT. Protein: CASSYGGVSADTQYF.

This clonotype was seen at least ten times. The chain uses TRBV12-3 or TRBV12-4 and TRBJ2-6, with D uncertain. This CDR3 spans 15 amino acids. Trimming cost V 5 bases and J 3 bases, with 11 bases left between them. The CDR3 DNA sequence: TGTGCCAGCAGTCGACCGGGTGATGGGGCCAACGTCCTGACTTTC. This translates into CASSRPGDGANVLTF.

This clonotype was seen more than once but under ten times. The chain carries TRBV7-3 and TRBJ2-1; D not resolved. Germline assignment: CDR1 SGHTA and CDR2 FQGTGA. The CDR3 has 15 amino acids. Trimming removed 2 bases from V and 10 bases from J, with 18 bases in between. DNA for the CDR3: TGTGCCAGCAGCTTAGACCGGACCCGAAGTAACGAGCAGTTCTTC. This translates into CASSLDRTRSNEQFF.

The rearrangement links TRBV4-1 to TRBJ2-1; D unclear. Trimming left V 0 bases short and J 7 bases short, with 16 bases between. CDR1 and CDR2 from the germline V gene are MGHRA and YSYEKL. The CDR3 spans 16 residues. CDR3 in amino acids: CASSQDNLGVRNEQFF. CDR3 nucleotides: TGCGCCAGCAGCCAAGATAACCTTGGCGTGAGAAATGAGCAGTTCTTC.

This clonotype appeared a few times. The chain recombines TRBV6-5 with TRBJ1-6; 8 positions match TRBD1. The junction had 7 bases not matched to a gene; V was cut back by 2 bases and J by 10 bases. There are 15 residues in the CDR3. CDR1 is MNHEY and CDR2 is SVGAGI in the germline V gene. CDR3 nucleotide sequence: TGTGCCAGCAGTTACAGGACAGGGAGAGACTCACCCCTCCACTTT. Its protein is CASSYRTGRDSPLHF.

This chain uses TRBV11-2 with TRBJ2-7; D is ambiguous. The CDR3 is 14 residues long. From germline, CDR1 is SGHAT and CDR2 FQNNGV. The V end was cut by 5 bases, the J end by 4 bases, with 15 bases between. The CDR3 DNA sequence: TGTGCCAGCAGCCTAGGGCGGCATAATTACGAGCAGTACTTC. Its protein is CASSLGRHNYEQYF.

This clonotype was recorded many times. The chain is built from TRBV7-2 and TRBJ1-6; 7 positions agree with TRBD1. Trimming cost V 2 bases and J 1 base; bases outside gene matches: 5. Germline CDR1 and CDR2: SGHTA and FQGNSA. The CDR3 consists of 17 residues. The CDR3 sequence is CASSLKGALSYNSPLHF. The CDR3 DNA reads TGTGCCAGCAGCTTAAAGGGGGCGCTTTCCTATAATTCACCCCTCCACTTT.

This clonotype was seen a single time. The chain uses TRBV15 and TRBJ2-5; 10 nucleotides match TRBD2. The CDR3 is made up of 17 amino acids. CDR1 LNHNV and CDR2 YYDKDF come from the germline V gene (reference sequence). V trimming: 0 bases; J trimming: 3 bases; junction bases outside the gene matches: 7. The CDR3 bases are TGTGCCACCAGCAGAGATCGGGGCCTAGCGGGGGAAGAGACCCAGTACTTC. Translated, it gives CATSRDRGLAGEETQYF.

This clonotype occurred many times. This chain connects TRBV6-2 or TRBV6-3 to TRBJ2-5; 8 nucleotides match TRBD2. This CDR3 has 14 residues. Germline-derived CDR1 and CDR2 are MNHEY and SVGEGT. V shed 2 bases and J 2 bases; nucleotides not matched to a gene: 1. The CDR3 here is CASSYSGGQETQYF. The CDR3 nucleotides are TGTGCCAGCAGTTACAGCGGGGGACAAGAGACCCAGTACTTC.

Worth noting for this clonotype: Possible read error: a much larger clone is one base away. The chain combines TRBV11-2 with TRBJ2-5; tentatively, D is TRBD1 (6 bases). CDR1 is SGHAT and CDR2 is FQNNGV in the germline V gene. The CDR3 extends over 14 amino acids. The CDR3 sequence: CSSSPGHTKETQYF. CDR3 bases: TGTTCCAGCAGCCCGGGACACACCAAAGAGACCCAGTACTTC.